Shown below are 20 T cell receptor beta chains from a single sample sequenced in a study of chemoradiotherapy in HPV16-positive cancers. Data came from immunoSEQ multiplex PCR; TCRdb stores just in-frame clones and leaves some out. In the table there are 900 to 1,000 clones, 88% of which are singletons. The sequencing here drew on tumor tissue, taken from a patient who underwent chemoradiotherapy. The receptors shown here come from a human donor with HPV-associated anogenital cancer.

The chain has TRBV29-1 and TRBJ2-7; the D gene is possibly TRBD2 (7 bases). V gave up 3 bases and J gave up 4 bases, with 13 bases separating them. This CDR3 has 13 amino acids. CDR1 and CDR2 from the germline V gene are SQVTM and ANQGSEA. Written as DNA, the CDR3 is TGCAGCGTTGAGGGGGGGGCGCGTTACGAGCAGTACTTC. Its protein product is CSVEGGARYEQYF.

J is TRBJ1-1 and V is TRBV6-6, with D hard to call. Germline values: CDR1 MNHNY, CDR2 SVGAGI (reference sequence). V lost 0 bases and J lost 6, with 8 bases in between. The CDR3 runs to 13 residues. The CDR3 nucleotides read TGTGCCAGCAGTTACTCGGGTTTCGCTGAAGCTTTCTTT. Translation: CASSYSGFAEAFF.

This clone was observed a handful of times. The V and J genes are TRBV11-2 and TRBJ2-3; TRBD2 aligns across 8 bases. Trimming took 5 bases from V and 2 from J; bases not matched to a gene: 9. Germline CDR1 is SGHAT and CDR2 is FQNNGV. The CDR3 consists of 16 residues. The CDR3, as DNA: TGTGCCAGCAGCCCCTGGCCGGGACTAGTCACAGATACGCAGTATTTT. Amino acids: CASSPWPGLVTDTQYF.

The gene calls are TRBV5-1 and TRBJ1-4; D is perhaps TRBD1 (6 bases). This CDR3 is built from 17 residues. CDR1 and CDR2 (germline): SGHRS, YFSETQ. V dropped 3 bases and J dropped 2 bases, with 17 bases sitting between them. Written as DNA, the CDR3 is TGCGCCAGCAGCTCCGACAGGTCAGGTTTGACTAATGAAAAACTGTTTTTT. Translating it yields CASSSDRSGLTNEKLFF.

This clone has just one count. The genes are TRBV28 and TRBJ2-7; the match to TRBD1 covers 7 bases. The CDR3 runs 15 residues. Losses at the gene ends were 5 bases for V and 0 bases for J; bases not matched to a gene: 7. Looked up from germline, CDR1 is MDHEN and CDR2 is SYDVKM. CDR3 protein: CASSLGSGGSYEQYF. The CDR3 DNA sequence: TGTGCCAGCAGTCTAGGGTCAGGGGGCTCCTACGAGCAGTACTTC. Supplemented by reference TRBV28 and TRBJ2-7, the full variable domain reads DVKVTQSSRYLVKRTGEKVFLECVQDMDHENMFWYRQDPGLGLRLIYFSYDVKMKEKGDIPEGYSVSREKKERFSLILESASTNQTSMYLCASSLGSGGSYEQYFGPGTRLTVT.

The V call is TRBV19, the J call TRBJ2-7; 7 nucleotides line up with TRBD1. Germline V CDR1 and CDR2: LNHDA, SQIVND (reference sequence). V lost 1 base to trimming and J lost 2 bases; unmatched junction nucleotides: 14. The CDR3 runs 18 residues. The CDR3 spells CASSIGYRGRRRAYEQYF. The CDR3 nucleotides are TGTGCCAGTAGTATAGGTTACAGGGGTCGTAGAAGAGCCTACGAGCAGTACTTC.

The J gene is TRBJ2-7, the V gene TRBV19, with 7 bases lining up with TRBD1. V trimming: 7 bases; J trimming: 6 bases; junction bases outside the gene matches: 9. The CDR3 runs 13 residues. Germline CDR1 is LNHDA and CDR2 is SQIVND (reference sequence). CDR3 loop: CASIETGTTEQYF. CDR3 DNA: TGTGCCAGTATCGAGACAGGGACGACCGAGCAGTACTTC.

This clone was counted once. The V and J genes are TRBV7-2 and TRBJ2-1; 14 bases match TRBD2. This CDR3 contains 14 residues. Germline V gene data show CDR1 as SGHTA and CDR2 as FQGNSA. V lost 3 bases to trimming and J lost 10 bases; unmatched junction nucleotides: 2. The CDR3 loop reads CASSLGLAGEEQFF. The CDR3 DNA follows: TGTGCCAGCAGCTTGGGACTAGCGGGAGAGGAGCAGTTCTTC.

The chain couples TRBV6-6 to TRBJ1-1, with no clear D. The CDR3 contains 16 residues. From germline, CDR1 is MNHNY and CDR2 SVGAGI (reference sequence). The V end was cut by 0 bases, the J end by 0 bases, with 11 bases between. The CDR3 reads CASSYSIRIMNTEAFF. The CDR3 coding sequence is TGTGCCAGCAGTTACTCGATCAGGATCATGAACACTGAAGCTTTCTTT.

The chain uses TRBV6-5 and TRBJ1-3; D uncertain. Trimming removed 0 bases at V and 0 bases at J, with 3 bases between. CDR1 is MNHEY, CDR2 SVGAGI, per germline. This CDR3 spans 14 amino acids. CDR3 sequence reads: CASSYSSSGNTIYF. The CDR3 nucleotides are TGTGCCAGCAGTTACTCCAGCTCTGGAAACACCATATATTTT.

The rearrangement joins TRBV6-5 to TRBJ1-2; possible D gene TRBD1, 6 bases. The CDR3 consists of 14 residues. Trimming removed 10 bases at V and 5 bases at J, with 20 bases between. Germline V gene lookup returns CDR1 MNHEY and CDR2 SVGAGI. The CDR3 nucleotides read TGTGCCACCAATCCGGCCAGGGGACTATATGGCTACACCTTC. It codes for CATNPARGLYGYTF.

The gene calls are TRBV6-1 and TRBJ1-4; TRBD1 is a possible D gene (5 bases). Between the trimmed V and J ends, which lost 0 bases and 14 bases, there was a span of 7 bases. Germline V gives CDR1 MNHNS, CDR2 SASEGT. The CDR3 consists of 11 residues. The CDR3 loop is CASSEARGLFF. The DNA of the CDR3 is TGTGCCAGCAGTGAAGCGCGGGGGCTGTTTTTT.

The rearrangement links TRBV29-1 to TRBJ2-4; 7 bases line up with TRBD2. Germline V gene lookup returns CDR1 SQVTM and CDR2 ANQGSEA. The CDR3 contains 15 residues. V gave up 8 bases and J gave up 3 bases; unmatched junction bases: 13. The chain's CDR3 is CSPPLAGGGKNIQYF. CDR3 coding DNA: TGCAGCCCCCCCCTGGCAGGCGGGGGCAAAAACATTCAGTACTTC.

J is TRBJ1-5 and V is TRBV19; unclear D gene. Germline values: CDR1 LNHDA, CDR2 SQIVND (reference sequence). Trimming shortened V by 3 bases and J by 6 bases, and 9 bases separated the two germline ends. The CDR3 runs to 13 residues. The CDR3 reads CASSIIQSQPQHF. CDR3 nucleotides: TGTGCCAGTAGTATCATCCAGTCTCAGCCCCAGCATTTT.

This clone was found once. The rearrangement links TRBV19 to TRBJ1-2; weak D call: TRBD1 (5 bases). Looked up from germline, CDR1 is LNHDA and CDR2 is SQIVND (reference sequence). The CDR3 covers 14 residues. V lost 1 base and J lost 5, with 11 bases in between. CDR3 nucleotide sequence: TGTGCCAGTAGTATAGGTGCAGGGCAATATGGCTACACCTTC. As protein: CASSIGAGQYGYTF. The variable domain in full, with the rest retrieved from reference TRBV19 and TRBJ1-2, is DGGITQSPKYLFRKEGQNVTLSCEQNLNHDAMYWYRQDPGQGLRLIYYSQIVNDFQKGDIAEGYSVSREKKESFPLTVTSAQKNPTAFYLCASSIGAGQYGYTFGSGTRLTVV.

The CDR3 reads CASSLGEGGDSPLHF. The CDR3 DNA sequence: TGTGCCAGCAGTCTGGGGGAGGGCGGCGATTCACCCCTCCACTTT. V and J are TRBV6-1 and TRBJ1-6; D might be TRBD1 (5 bases). The CDR3 runs to 15 residues. Trimming took 5 bases from V and 8 from J, leaving 16 bases between them. CDR1 and CDR2 (germline): MNHNS, SASEGT.

V gene TRBV5-1 combines with J gene TRBJ2-5; 11 bases match TRBD2. Losses at the gene ends were 4 bases for V and 5 bases for J; bases not matched to a gene: 4. Germline CDR1 reads SGHRS; CDR2 reads YFSETQ. The CDR3 length is 14 residues. The CDR3 here is CASSGSGRVETQYF. DNA for the CDR3: TGCGCCAGCAGCGGTAGCGGGAGGGTGGAGACCCAGTACTTC.

V and J are TRBV5-1 and TRBJ1-4; 8 bases are a match to TRBD1. Germline V lookup: CDR1 SGHRS, CDR2 YFSETQ. The CDR3 length is 16 residues. V trimming: 5 bases; J trimming: 0 bases; junction bases outside the gene matches: 6. CDR3 sequence reads: CASRHRQGTTNEKLFF. CDR3 DNA: TGCGCCAGCAGGCATCGACAGGGGACAACTAATGAAAAACTGTTTTTT. The full variable domain, its missing parts supplied by reference TRBV5-1 and TRBJ1-4, is KAGVTQTPRYLIKTRGQQVTLSCSPISGHRSVSWYQQTPGQGLQFLFEYFSETQRNKGNFPGRFSGRQFSNSRSEMNVSTLELGDSALYLCASRHRQGTTNEKLFFGSGTQLSVL.

The V call is TRBV7-8, the J call TRBJ1-4, with D unresolved. The CDR3 covers 15 residues. Germline values: CDR1 SGHVS, CDR2 FQNEAQ. With 1 base removed from V and 3 bases from J, the gap between germline ends came to 9 bases. The CDR3 sequence is CASSLGSHPNEKLFF. Here the CDR3 DNA reads TGTGCCAGCAGCTTAGGGAGTCATCCTAATGAAAAACTGTTTTTT.

V usage is TRBV29-1 and J usage is TRBJ2-4; D is unclear. CDR1 and CDR2 from the germline V gene are SQVTM and ANQGSEA. V was trimmed by 5 bases and J by 6 bases, leaving 11 bases between them. The CDR3 contains 12 residues. CDR3 nucleotide sequence: TGCAGCGTTCGGAGTCGTGGAAACATTCAGTACTTC. Amino acid sequence: CSVRSRGNIQYF.